This T cell receptor beta chain derives from a study of long-term antiretroviral therapy in people with HIV. Study as a whole: Earliest sampling preceded the 2015 immediate-ART recommendation by about a decade.

No donor had fewer than one pre-ART PBMC sample or fewer than two post-ART PBMC samples. Sequencing relied on immunoSEQ assay v3.0, run at survey level. The table came from immunoSEQ multiplex PCR; TCRdb's copy has only in-frame clones and leaves some out. The sample lists 35,000 to 40,000 clones, around 94% occurring once. This specimen was unsorted PBMCs, taken 4.1 years after starting antiretroviral therapy. The sequence derives from a woman in her forties or fifties with HIV.

CDR3 protein: CASQGMGQVSQPQHF. In nucleotides, the CDR3 is TGTGCCAGCCAGGGAATGGGACAGGTCAGTCAGCCCCAGCATTTT. The V and J genes are TRBV7-2 and TRBJ1-5, with TRBD1 matching 8 bases. The CDR3 runs 15 residues. V lost 8 bases and J lost 6; bases outside the gene matches: 12. The germline V gene has CDR1 SGHTA and CDR2 FQGNSA. The full variable domain, with the rest looked up from reference TRBV7-2 and TRBJ1-5, is GAGVSQSPSNKVTEKGKDVELRCDPISGHTALYWYRQSLGQGLEFLIYFQGNSAPDKSGLPSDRFSAERTGGSVSTLTIQRTQQEDSAVYLCASQGMGQVSQPQHFGDGTRLSIL.